The 20 T cell receptor beta chains given below trace back to one sample, sequenced in a study of CD8 T cells in ankylosing spondylitis. TCRdb re-analysed the 5' RACE reads in MiXCR, keeping a single row per CDR3 protein. The sample holds some 30,000 distinct CDR3 sequences, 6.5% to 9% seen once. Sample: blood, either unsorted or a sorted T cell fraction (not recorded which). The receptors were sampled from a male donor with ankylosing spondylitis or in good health (not recorded which).

This clonotype showed up many times. The J gene is TRBJ2-1, the V gene TRBV20-1; a weak D match, TRBD2 (6 bases). The CDR3 spans 12 residues. V lost 6 bases to trimming and J lost 6 bases, with 12 bases between them. Germline assignment: CDR1 DFQATT and CDR2 SNEGSKA (reference sequence). CDR3 amino acids: CSATGDGNEQFF. CDR3 DNA sequence: TGCAGTGCGACGGGGGACGGCAATGAGCAGTTCTTC.

The V and J genes are TRBV29-1 and TRBJ2-7; TRBD1 aligns across 9 bases. CDR1 and CDR2 (germline): SQVTM, ANQGSEA. CDR3 size: 16 residues. V was pared by 5 bases and J by 7 bases, with 18 bases of the junction left unmatched. CDR3 protein: CSVLYLKGQGVGEQYF. The CDR3 DNA reads as TGCAGCGTTCTTTACTTAAAGGGACAGGGCGTCGGAGAGCAGTACTTC.

V usage is TRBV7-6 and J usage is TRBJ2-2; 7 bases match TRBD1. V lost 3 bases and J lost 1; bases outside the gene matches: 2. The CDR3 loop spans 15 amino acids. Germline lookup yields CDR1 SGHVS and CDR2 FNYEAQ. In DNA form, the CDR3 reads TGTGCCAGCAGCTTTAGACAGGGGAACACCGGGGAGCTGTTTTTT. It specifies CASSFRQGNTGELFF.

At least ten counts were recorded for this clonotype. The chain joins TRBV10-3 to TRBJ2-2; 7 nucleotides match TRBD1. The CDR3 is 14 residues long. Germline CDR1 and CDR2: ENHRY and SYGVKD. J gave up 6 bases and V 8 bases, and 9 bases lay outside the gene matches. The CDR3: CAIGEDRRPGELFF. CDR3 DNA sequence: TGTGCCATCGGAGAGGACAGGCGGCCCGGGGAGCTGTTTTTT.

At least ten counts were recorded for this clonotype. This sequence joins TRBV18 and TRBJ2-2; 7 bases are shared with TRBD1. Per the germline V gene, CDR1 is KGHSH and CDR2 is LQKENI. The CDR3 totals 16 residues. The V and J ends lost 5 bases and 3 bases, in that order; junction bases with no gene match: 9. The CDR3 DNA reads as TGTGCCAGCTCATTCAGACAGGGAGAAGACACCGGGGAGCTGTTTTTT. This translates into CASSFRQGEDTGELFF.

This clonotype was seen just once. A read error may be the cause here, since a much bigger clone is one base away. This sequence joins TRBV4-1 and TRBJ2-7, with D tentatively TRBD1 or TRBD2 (6 bases each). The CDR3 extends over 16 amino acids. Germline CDR1 MGHRA, CDR2 YSYEKL. The V gene lost 4 bases and the J gene lost 3 bases, with 19 bases spanning the gap. CDR3 sequence: CASSPRRGEVVYEQYF. CDR3 DNA: TGCGCCAGCAGCCCCCGAAGGGGGGAAGTGGTCTACGAGCAGTACTTC.

Many counts were recorded for this clonotype. The CDR3 DNA sequence: TGTGCCAGCAGTTTAGGACCCACAGGGGATCAGCCCCAGCATTTT. It encodes CASSLGPTGDQPQHF. V gene TRBV12-3 or TRBV12-4 combines with J gene TRBJ1-5; TRBD1 matches at 7 bases. The CDR3 runs 15 residues. The J segment lost 5 bases and the V segment lost 1 base, leaving 5 bases of the junction unmatched.

At least ten counts were recorded for this clonotype. The chain recombines TRBV27 with TRBJ2-5, with a weak D call TRBD2 (6 bases). The germline gives CDR1 MNHEY, CDR2 SMNVEV (reference sequence). This CDR3 is built from 14 residues. V dropped 3 bases and J dropped 7 bases, with 15 bases sitting between them. CDR3 sequence (DNA): TGTGCCAGCAGTTTCCGGGGGACGGGTGCGACCCAGTACTTC. Protein: CASSFRGTGATQYF.

Ten or more counts support this clonotype. This chain uses TRBV5-1 with TRBJ2-3; D uncertain. The CDR3 is 14 amino acids. Trimming removed 2 bases at V and 5 bases at J, with 12 bases between. Germline CDR1 reads SGHRS; CDR2 reads YFSETQ. The CDR3 spells CASSLAVSRDTQYF. CDR3 nucleotide sequence: TGCGCCAGCAGCTTAGCAGTTTCTAGAGATACGCAGTATTTT.

The chain is built from TRBV23-1 and TRBJ2-1; maybe TRBD2 (5 bases). TRBV23-1 is annotated as an ORF whose role is uncertain. The CDR3 extends over 16 amino acids. Trimming left V 0 bases short and J 3 bases short, with 12 bases between. The CDR3 loop reads CASSQSRETYYNEQFF. Here the CDR3 DNA reads TGCGCCAGCAGTCAATCTCGGGAAACGTACTACAATGAGCAGTTCTTC.

The sample holds many counts of this clonotype. The genes are TRBV6-1 and TRBJ1-1; 7 bases map to TRBD1. The ends lost 8 bases at V and 1 base at J; junction bases unmatched: 7. The germline V gene has CDR1 MNHNS and CDR2 SASEGT. The CDR3 length is 14 residues. CDR3 region: CASQTGTENTEAFF. CDR3 in DNA: TGTGCCAGCCAAACCGGGACAGAGAACACTGAAGCTTTCTTT.

The table lists this clonotype with many counts. V gene TRBV12-3 or TRBV12-4 combines with J gene TRBJ2-3; 9 positions agree with TRBD1. CDR3 length: 16 amino acids. J gave up 0 bases and V 5 bases, and 6 bases lay outside the gene matches. The CDR3 DNA reads as TGTGCCAGCAGTCCCTTGGGACAGGGAAGCACAGATACGCAGTATTTT. Its protein is CASSPLGQGSTDTQYF.

This clonotype occurred many times. The gene calls are TRBV4-1 and TRBJ2-4; TRBD2 is a possible D gene (6 bases). V dropped 4 bases and J dropped 2 bases, with 21 bases sitting between them. Germline V gene sequence: CDR1 MGHRA, CDR2 YSYEKL. This CDR3 has 18 amino acids. CDR3 protein: CASSPPHPDGRPKNIQYF. CDR3 nucleotides: TGCGCCAGCAGCCCTCCCCACCCGGACGGGAGACCCAAAAACATTCAGTACTTC.

This clonotype came up many times. The gene calls are TRBV20-1 and TRBJ2-6; D tentatively reads TRBD1 or TRBD2 (5 bases each). CDR3 length: 16 amino acids. Between the trimmed V and J ends, which lost 3 bases and 0 bases, there was a span of 12 bases. CDR1 and CDR2 (germline): DFQATT, SNEGSKA (reference sequence). This CDR3 reads CSASPTGGSGANVLTF. CDR3 DNA: TGCAGTGCTAGCCCGACTGGGGGCTCTGGGGCCAACGTCCTGACTTTC.

This chain links TRBV7-9 with TRBJ2-3, with D perhaps TRBD1 (6 bases). Germline V lookup: CDR1 SEHNR, CDR2 FQNEAQ (reference sequence). Trimming stripped 4 bases from V and 6 bases from J, with 11 bases between. The CDR3 totals 13 residues. The CDR3 sequence is CASSSNREDTQYF. CDR3 nucleotide sequence: TGTGCCAGCAGCTCCAACAGGGAGGATACGCAGTATTTT.

The chain employs TRBV7-9 and TRBJ2-5, with no clear D. Germline CDR1 reads SEHNR; CDR2 reads FQNEAQ (reference sequence). Deletions cut 8 bases from V and 5 bases from J, with 3 bases between. CDR3 size: 9 residues. The CDR3 nucleotides are TGTGCCAGCGAGGAGACCCAGTACTTC. Translation gives CASEETQYF. Variable domain in full (rest from reference TRBV7-9 and TRBJ2-5): DTGVSQNPRHKITKRGQNVTFRCDPISEHNRLYWYRQTLGQGPEFLTYFQNEAQLEKSRLLSDRFSAERPKGSFSTLEIQRTEQGDSAMYLCASEETQYFGPGTRLLVL.

This clonotype came up many times. The chain has TRBV5-1 and TRBJ2-1, with D uncertain. Per germline, CDR1 SGHRS and CDR2 YFSETQ. This CDR3 region has 15 residues. V dropped 4 bases and J dropped 0 bases, with 11 bases sitting between them. CDR3: CASSQRYGSYNEQFF. In DNA, the CDR3 is TGCGCCAGCAGCCAGAGATATGGCTCCTACAATGAGCAGTTCTTC.

The chain couples TRBV5-5 to TRBJ2-7; weak D call: TRBD2 (6 bases). The CDR3 spans 14 residues. Germline CDR1 is SGHKS and CDR2 is YYEKEE (reference sequence). Trimming cost V 4 bases and J 3 bases, with 14 bases left between them. CDR3 residues: CASSLEGLCYEQYF. The CDR3 DNA is TGTGCCAGCAGCCTGGAGGGACTCTGCTACGAGCAGTACTTC.

Ten or more counts support this clonotype. This chain links TRBV18 with TRBJ2-7, with D hard to call. V lost 6 bases to trimming and J lost 2 bases, with 14 bases between them. The CDR3 loop spans 14 amino acids. The germline gives CDR1 KGHSH, CDR2 LQKENI. The chain's CDR3 is CASSLYGSTYEQYF. DNA of the CDR3: TGTGCCAGCTCCCTTTATGGGTCGACCTACGAGCAGTACTTC. Full variable domain (missing parts from reference TRBV18 and TRBJ2-7): NAGVMQNPRHLVRRRGQEARLRCSPMKGHSHVYWYRQLPEEGLKFMVYLQKENIIDESGMPKERFSAEFPKEGPSILRIQQVVRGDSAAYFCASSLYGSTYEQYFGPGTRLTVT.

By sample fraction, this clonotype is medium-sized (0.01 to 0.1%). The chain joins TRBV29-1 to TRBJ2-4; D unresolved. Trimming pared 0 bases from V and 7 bases from J, leaving 7 bases between. Germline CDR1 reads SQVTM; CDR2 reads ANQGSEA. The CDR3 contains 12 residues. CDR3 in amino acids: CSVEDTFNIQYF. In nucleotides, the CDR3 is TGCAGCGTTGAAGATACCTTTAACATTCAGTACTTC.